This entry concerns a single T cell receptor beta chain. These data originate in a study of blood T cell repertoires in COVID-19. Sequencing was performed with immunoSEQ multiplex PCR; in TCRdb, only in-frame clones are kept and a portion is missing. The sample includes roughly 420,000 clones, approximately 88% of them seen just once. CDR3 size: 15 residues. The V and J ends lost 5 bases and 3 bases respectively, with 16 bases between them. Germline CDR1 is SGHVS and CDR2 is FQNEAQ. Material: PBMCs or T cells enriched from blood (not recorded which). This sequence was found in a woman aged 25-40 years with acute COVID-19. This sequence joins TRBV7-8 and TRBJ1-2; maybe TRBD1 (5 bases). The CDR3 DNA reads as TGTGCCAGCAGCCCAGTGAGGTGGGGGGACTATGGCTACACCTTC. It yields the protein CASSPVRWGDYGYTF.